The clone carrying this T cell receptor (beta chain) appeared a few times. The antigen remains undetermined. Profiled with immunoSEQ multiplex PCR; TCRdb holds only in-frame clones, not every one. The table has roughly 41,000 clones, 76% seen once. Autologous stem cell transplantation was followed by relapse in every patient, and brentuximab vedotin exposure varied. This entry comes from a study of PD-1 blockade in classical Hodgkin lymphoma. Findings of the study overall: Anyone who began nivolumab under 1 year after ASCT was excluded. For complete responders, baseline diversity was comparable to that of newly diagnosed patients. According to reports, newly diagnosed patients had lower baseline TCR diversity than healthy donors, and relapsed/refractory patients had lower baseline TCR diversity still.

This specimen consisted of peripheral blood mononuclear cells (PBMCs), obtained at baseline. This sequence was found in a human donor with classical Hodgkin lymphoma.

The CDR3 protein is CASSFAVVSAIYEQYF. In DNA, the CDR3 is TGTGCCAGCAGTTTCGCGGTCGTTAGCGCAATCTACGAGCAGTACTTC. V is TRBV27 and J is TRBJ2-7; D is possibly TRBD2 (5 bases). The CDR3 totals 16 residues. V gave up 3 bases and J gave up 3 bases, with 18 bases separating them. Germline-derived CDR1 and CDR2 are MNHEY and SMNVEV (reference sequence).